Here is one T cell receptor beta chain with its context. The CDR3 covers 13 residues. Germline CDR1 is LNHDA and CDR2 is SQIVND (reference sequence). Trimming shortened V by 7 bases and J by 5 bases, and 14 bases separated the two germline ends. In the study's own analysis: Reference gene primer amplification yielded estimated nucleated cell counts. Repertoires were generated with immunoSEQ multiplex PCR, while TCRdb's copy carries only in-frame clones and drops some. V and J calls and clone size follow that table, whereas D and trimming were derived from the DNA. This sample has approximately 280,000 clones, with around nine tenths found just once. This sample stems from a study of blood T cell repertoires in COVID-19. Study summary: Some COVID-19 samples were acute and others convalescent; all came from the United States, Italy and Spain.

The origin of this receptor is a woman aged 30 to 39 with COVID-19, enrolled during active disease. V usage is TRBV19 and J usage is TRBJ1-2; maybe TRBD1 (6 bases). Sequenced material: peripheral blood. The CDR3 bases are TGTGCCAGTACCCTGGACAGTTTATATGGCTACACCTTC. Residues: CASTLDSLYGYTF.